Shown below are 10 T cell receptor beta chains from a single sample sequenced in a study of T cell responses to AZD1222 COVID-19 vaccine. This table comes from immunoSEQ multiplex PCR, and its TCRdb copy is limited to in-frame clones, with some not included. This table has over 95,000 clones, just over 90% appearing once. Material: peripheral blood, obtained on day 0 of AZD1222 vaccination. The receptors were gathered from an adult in good health.

V gene TRBV6-1 combines with J gene TRBJ2-5; possibly TRBD2 for D (5 bases). Germline V gene sequence: CDR1 MNHNS, CDR2 SASEGT. The CDR3 has 15 amino acids. Trimming removed 0 bases at V and 2 bases at J, with 10 bases between. The CDR3 region is CASSEASGGQETQYF. The DNA of the CDR3 is TGTGCCAGCAGTGAAGCATCCGGCGGGCAAGAGACCCAGTACTTC.

This sequence joins TRBV12-3 or TRBV12-4 and TRBJ1-5; unclear D gene. Between the trimmed V and J ends, which lost 6 bases and 0 bases, there was a span of 6 bases. The CDR3 totals 13 residues. The CDR3 DNA follows: TGTGCCAGCAGGAGGTTTAGCAATCAGCCCCAGCATTTT. This codes for CASRRFSNQPQHF.

This clone occurred once. V gene TRBV28 combines with J gene TRBJ1-4; 7 positions match TRBD1. In germline, CDR1 is MDHEN, CDR2 SYDVKM. With 3 bases clipped from V and 0 bases from J, the junction kept 16 bases outside the gene matches. The CDR3 runs to 20 residues. This CDR3 reads CASSFNPRDRSYATNEKLFF. The CDR3 nucleotides read TGTGCCAGCAGTTTCAATCCCCGGGACAGATCATATGCAACTAATGAAAAACTGTTTTTT.

This clone showed up just once. The gene calls are TRBV6-5 and TRBJ1-2; maybe TRBD1 (6 bases). The CDR3 loop spans 14 amino acids. V gave up 2 bases and J gave up 4 bases, with 11 bases separating them. Germline-derived CDR1 and CDR2 are MNHEY and SVGAGI. CDR3 amino acids: CASSYARGLYGYTF. Written as DNA, the CDR3 is TGTGCCAGCAGTTACGCCAGGGGCCTCTATGGCTACACCTTC.

J is TRBJ1-6 and V is TRBV6-5; D not resolved. The V end lost 4 bases, the J end lost 8 bases, and 9 bases lay between the germline ends. Germline CDR1 is MNHEY and CDR2 is SVGAGI. This CDR3 is 13 amino acids long. The CDR3 DNA follows: TGTGCCAGCAGTTTGGGGTGGCATTCACCCCTCCACTTT. Residues: CASSLGWHSPLHF.

The chain has TRBV30 and TRBJ1-3; unclear D gene. The length of the CDR3 is 15 residues. In germline, CDR1 is GTSNPN, CDR2 SVGIG (reference sequence). V was clipped by 3 bases and J by 0 bases, with 12 bases between them. As DNA, the CDR3 is TGTGCCTGGAGCCCTACGGAGTTCTCTGGAAACACCATATATTTT. The encoded protein is CAWSPTEFSGNTIYF. Variable domain in full (rest from reference TRBV30 and TRBJ1-3): SQTIHQWPATLVQPVGSPLSLECTVEGTSNPNLYWYRQAAGRGLQLLFYSVGIGQISSEVPQNLSASRPQDRQFILSSKKLLLSDSGFYLCAWSPTEFSGNTIYFGEGSWLTVV.

This chain connects TRBV12-3 or TRBV12-4 to TRBJ2-1; D not resolved. Trimming shortened V by 1 base and J by 1 base, and 2 bases separated the two germline ends. The CDR3 has 13 amino acids. CDR3 amino acids: CASSLESYNEQFF. CDR3 sequence (DNA): TGTGCCAGCAGTTTAGAGTCCTACAATGAGCAGTTCTTC.

The J gene is TRBJ1-2, the V gene TRBV28, with D tentatively TRBD1 (5 bases). Germline loops: CDR1 MDHEN, CDR2 SYDVKM. This CDR3 has 11 amino acids. With 8 bases removed from V and 6 bases from J, the gap between germline ends came to 10 bases. This chain's CDR3 is CASQGLDGYTF. The CDR3 DNA sequence: TGTGCCAGCCAGGGACTGGATGGCTACACCTTC.

The V gene is TRBV5-4, the J gene TRBJ1-2; the D gene is possibly TRBD1 (5 bases). Trimming took off 0 bases at V and 6 bases at J, with 18 bases between the two ends. Germline values: CDR1 SGHNT, CDR2 YYREEE (reference sequence). This CDR3 comprises 16 residues. The CDR3 region is CASSLAVGQGSDGYTF. The CDR3 region has the DNA TGTGCCAGCAGCTTGGCCGTGGGCCAGGGTAGTGATGGCTACACCTTC.

This clone was counted once. CDR3 region: CASSQPRGKLGEQFF. The DNA of the CDR3 is TGTGCCAGCAGCCAACCCCGGGGTAAACTTGGAGAGCAGTTCTTC. The chain links TRBV6-2 or TRBV6-3 to TRBJ2-1, with D perhaps matching TRBD2 (5 bases). Looked up from germline, CDR1 is MNHEY and CDR2 is SVGEGT. Trimming removed 6 bases at V and 10 bases at J, with 22 bases between. This CDR3 is 15 amino acids long.